This T cell receptor beta chain was identified during a study of blood T cell repertoires in COVID-19. Study background: Acute and convalescent COVID-19 samples came from the United States, Italy and Spain. Sources were T cells, B-cell-depleted T cells, or PBMCs; the material itself was cDNA or gDNA.

V was clipped by 4 bases and J by 4 bases; unmatched bases: 6. The CDR3 loop spans 14 amino acids. Germline assignment: CDR1 SGHNT and CDR2 YYREEE (reference sequence). The method was immunoSEQ multiplex PCR; TCRdb's version includes in-frame clones alone and lacks a portion of them. The sample includes 110,000 or so clones, around 84% of them seen just once. Material for sequencing was peripheral blood. The receptor was isolated from a woman aged 40 to 50 with acute or convalescent COVID-19. The chain uses TRBV5-4 and TRBJ1-2; 8 nucleotides align to TRBD1. The CDR3, as DNA: TGTGCCAGCAGCATACTTACAGGGGGCTATGGCTACACCTTC. This codes for CASSILTGGYGYTF.